This T cell receptor (beta chain) stems from a study of PD-1 blockade in classical Hodgkin lymphoma. This CDR3 spans 15 amino acids. Germline V gene lookup returns CDR1 SGHRS and CDR2 YFSETQ. V lost 4 bases to trimming and J lost 2 bases, with 13 bases between them. On this clone itself: Antigen unknown.

Whole-study results and caveats: Individuals who commenced nivolumab within less than 1 year of ASCT were excluded. Newly diagnosed patients and complete responders had comparable diversity at baseline.

Assay: immunoSEQ multiplex PCR; the TCRdb copy retains only in-frame clones and omits some. The sample has around 30,000 clones, 80% to 90% seen once. Indicated time point: cycle 4 day 1 (C4D1), after five to seven weeks of nivolumab. All patients experienced relapse after autologous stem cell transplantation, and brentuximab vedotin exposure was variable. Purification of CD4+ T cells from thawed PBMCs was achieved by magnetic negative selection. Classifying best responses yielded complete response, partial response or progressive disease. The chain uses TRBV5-1 and TRBJ2-4; possibly TRBD1 for D (5 bases). This receptor was taken from a human donor with classical Hodgkin lymphoma. The sequenced sample was CD4+ T cells from blood, obtained before the fourth cycle of nivolumab. In DNA, the CDR3 is TGCGCCAGCAGCGCCCAGACAGTTACCAAAAACATTCAGTACTTC. Translation: CASSAQTVTKNIQYF.